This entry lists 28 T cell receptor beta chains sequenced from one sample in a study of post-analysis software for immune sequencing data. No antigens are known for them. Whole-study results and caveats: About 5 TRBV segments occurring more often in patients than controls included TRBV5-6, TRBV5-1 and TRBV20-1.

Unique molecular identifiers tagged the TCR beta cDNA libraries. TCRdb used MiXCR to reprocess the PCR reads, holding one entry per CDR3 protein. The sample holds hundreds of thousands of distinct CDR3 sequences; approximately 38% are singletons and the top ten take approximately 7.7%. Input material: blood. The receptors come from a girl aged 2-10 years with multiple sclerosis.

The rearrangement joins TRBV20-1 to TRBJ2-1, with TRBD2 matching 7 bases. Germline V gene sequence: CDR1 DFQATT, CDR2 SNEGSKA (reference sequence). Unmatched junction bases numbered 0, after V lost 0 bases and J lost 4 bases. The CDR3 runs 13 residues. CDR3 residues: CSAREAGYNEQFF. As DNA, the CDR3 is TGCAGTGCTAGAGAAGCGGGGTACAATGAGCAGTTCTTC.

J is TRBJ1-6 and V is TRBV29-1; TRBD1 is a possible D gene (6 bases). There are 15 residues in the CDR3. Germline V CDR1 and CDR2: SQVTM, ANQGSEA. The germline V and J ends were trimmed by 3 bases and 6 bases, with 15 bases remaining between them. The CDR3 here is CSVDPTTGPNSPLHF. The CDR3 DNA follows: TGCAGCGTTGACCCCACAACAGGGCCTAATTCACCCCTCCACTTT.

CDR3 in DNA: TGTGCCAGCAGTTTTTACTCCGGGACAGGCTACGAGCAGTACTTC. This translates into CASSFYSGTGYEQYF. The chain combines TRBV12-3 or TRBV12-4 with TRBJ2-7; 8 bases match TRBD1. The CDR3 totals 15 residues. V lost 3 bases to trimming and J lost 3 bases; unmatched junction nucleotides: 7.

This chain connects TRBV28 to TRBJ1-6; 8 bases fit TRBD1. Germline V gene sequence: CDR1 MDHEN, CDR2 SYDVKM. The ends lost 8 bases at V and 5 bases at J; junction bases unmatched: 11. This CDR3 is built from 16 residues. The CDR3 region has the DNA TGTGCCAGCTCCCCCTTGGGACAGGAGAATAATTCACCCCTCCACTTT. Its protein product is CASSPLGQENNSPLHF.

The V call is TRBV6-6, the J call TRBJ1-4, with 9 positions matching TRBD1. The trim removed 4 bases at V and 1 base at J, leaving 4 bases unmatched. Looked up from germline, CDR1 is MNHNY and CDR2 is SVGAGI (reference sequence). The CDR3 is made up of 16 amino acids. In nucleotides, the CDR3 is TGTGCCAGCAGTTGGCCGGGACAGGGAACTAATGAAAAACTGTTTTTT. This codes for CASSWPGQGTNEKLFF.

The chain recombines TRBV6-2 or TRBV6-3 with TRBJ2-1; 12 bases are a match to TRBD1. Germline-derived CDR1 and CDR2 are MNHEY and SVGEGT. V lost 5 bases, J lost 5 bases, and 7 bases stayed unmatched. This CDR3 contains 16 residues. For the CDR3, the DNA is TGTGCCAGCAGTGCATCCAGGGACAGGGGGCACAATGAGCAGTTCTTC. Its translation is CASSASRDRGHNEQFF.

The CDR3 spells CASSLEVGGAEQYF. Here the CDR3 DNA reads TGTGCCAGCAGCTTGGAGGTGGGGGGTGCCGAGCAGTACTTC. V gene TRBV5-8 combines with J gene TRBJ2-7, with a weak D call TRBD2 (6 bases). Trimming shortened V by 0 bases and J by 6 bases, and 13 bases separated the two germline ends. Germline V gene lookup returns CDR1 SGHTS and CDR2 YDEGEE. This CDR3 comprises 14 residues.

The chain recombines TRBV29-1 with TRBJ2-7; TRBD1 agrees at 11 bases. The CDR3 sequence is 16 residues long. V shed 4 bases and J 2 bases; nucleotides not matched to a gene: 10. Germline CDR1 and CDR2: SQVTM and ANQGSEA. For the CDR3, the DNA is TGCAGCGTTGCCCGTTCGGGACAGGGGGGAACCTACGAGCAGTACTTC. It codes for CSVARSGQGGTYEQYF.

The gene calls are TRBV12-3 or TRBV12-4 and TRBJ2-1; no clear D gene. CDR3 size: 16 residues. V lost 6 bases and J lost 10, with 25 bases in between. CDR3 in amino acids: CASRTPGPLNTGEQFF. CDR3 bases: TGTGCCAGCAGGACGCCGGGTCCCTTAAATACGGGCGAGCAGTTCTTC.

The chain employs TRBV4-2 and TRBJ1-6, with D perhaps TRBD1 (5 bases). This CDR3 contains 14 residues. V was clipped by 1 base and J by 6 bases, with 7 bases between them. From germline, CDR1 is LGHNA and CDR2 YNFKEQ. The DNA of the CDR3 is TGTGCCAGCAGCCAAGGGGGGACTAATTCACCCCTCCACTTT. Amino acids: CASSQGGTNSPLHF.

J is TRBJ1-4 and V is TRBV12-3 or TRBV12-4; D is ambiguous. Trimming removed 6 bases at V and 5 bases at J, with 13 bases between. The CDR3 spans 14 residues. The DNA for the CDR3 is TGTGCCAGCAGCACAACACGGCGCAATGAAAAACTGTTTTTT. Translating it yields CASSTTRRNEKLFF.

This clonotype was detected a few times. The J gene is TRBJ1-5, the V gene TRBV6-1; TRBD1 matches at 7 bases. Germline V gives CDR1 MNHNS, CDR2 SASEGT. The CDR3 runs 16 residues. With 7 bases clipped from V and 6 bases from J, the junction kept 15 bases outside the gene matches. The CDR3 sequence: CASTESGTGASQPQHF. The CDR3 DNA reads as TGTGCCAGCACCGAATCCGGAACAGGGGCCAGTCAGCCCCAGCATTTT.

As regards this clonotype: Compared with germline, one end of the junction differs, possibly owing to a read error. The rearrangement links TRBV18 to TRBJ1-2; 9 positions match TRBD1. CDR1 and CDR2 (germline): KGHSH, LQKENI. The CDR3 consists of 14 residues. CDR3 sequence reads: CASSPRTGAEGYTF. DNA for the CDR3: TGTGCCAGCTCTCCACGGACAGGGGCGGAAGGCTACACCTTC.

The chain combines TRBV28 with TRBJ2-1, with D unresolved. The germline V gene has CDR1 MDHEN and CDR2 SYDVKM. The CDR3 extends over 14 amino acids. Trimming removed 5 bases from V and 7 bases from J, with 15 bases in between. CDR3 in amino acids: CASSRLLPNNEQFF. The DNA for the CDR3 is TGTGCCAGCAGTCGACTCTTACCTAATAATGAGCAGTTCTTC.

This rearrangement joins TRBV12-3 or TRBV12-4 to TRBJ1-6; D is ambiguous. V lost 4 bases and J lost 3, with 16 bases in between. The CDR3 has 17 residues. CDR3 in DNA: TGTGCCAGCAGTTCCCGGGCCCGACGGTTCTATAATTCACCCCTCCACTTT. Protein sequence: CASSSRARRFYNSPLHF.

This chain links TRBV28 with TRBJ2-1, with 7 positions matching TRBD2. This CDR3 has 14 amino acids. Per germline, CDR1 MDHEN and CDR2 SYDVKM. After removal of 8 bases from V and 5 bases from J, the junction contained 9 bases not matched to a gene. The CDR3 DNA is TGTGCCAGCTGGGGACGCGGGAGAAACAATGAGCAGTTCTTC. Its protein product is CASWGRGRNNEQFF.

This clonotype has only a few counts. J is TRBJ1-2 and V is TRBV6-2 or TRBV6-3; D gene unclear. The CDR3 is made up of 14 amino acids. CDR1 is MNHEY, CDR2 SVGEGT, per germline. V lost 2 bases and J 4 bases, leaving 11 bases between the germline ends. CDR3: CASSYKEGGYGYTF. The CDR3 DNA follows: TGTGCCAGCAGTTACAAGGAGGGAGGCTATGGCTACACCTTC.

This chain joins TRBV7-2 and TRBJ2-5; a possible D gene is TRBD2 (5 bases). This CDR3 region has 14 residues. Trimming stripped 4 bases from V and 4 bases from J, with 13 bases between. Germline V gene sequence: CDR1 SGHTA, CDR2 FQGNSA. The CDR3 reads CASSSTQAGETQYF. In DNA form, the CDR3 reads TGTGCCAGCAGCTCTACGCAGGCGGGAGAGACCCAGTACTTC.

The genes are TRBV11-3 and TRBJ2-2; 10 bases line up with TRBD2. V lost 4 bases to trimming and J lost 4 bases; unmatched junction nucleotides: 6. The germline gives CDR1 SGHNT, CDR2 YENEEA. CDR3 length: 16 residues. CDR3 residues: CASSSSGSRSTGELFF. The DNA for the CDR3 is TGTGCCAGCAGCTCTAGCGGGAGCCGGAGCACCGGGGAGCTGTTTTTT.

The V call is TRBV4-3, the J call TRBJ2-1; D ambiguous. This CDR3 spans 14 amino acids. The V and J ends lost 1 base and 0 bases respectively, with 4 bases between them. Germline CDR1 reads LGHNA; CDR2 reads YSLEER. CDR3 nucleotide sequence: TGCGCCAGCAGCCAAGGGCCCTCCTACAATGAGCAGTTCTTC. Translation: CASSQGPSYNEQFF.

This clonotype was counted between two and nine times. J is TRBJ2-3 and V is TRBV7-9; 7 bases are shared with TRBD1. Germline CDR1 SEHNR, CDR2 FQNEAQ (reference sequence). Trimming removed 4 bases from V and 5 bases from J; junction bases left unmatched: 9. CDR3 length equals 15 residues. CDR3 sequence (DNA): TGTGCCAGCAGCTCACGAGGGACAGCCCAAGATACGCAGTATTTT. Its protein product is CASSSRGTAQDTQYF.

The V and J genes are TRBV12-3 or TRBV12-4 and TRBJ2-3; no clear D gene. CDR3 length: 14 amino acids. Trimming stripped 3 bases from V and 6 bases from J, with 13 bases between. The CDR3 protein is CASSLGSFKDTQYF. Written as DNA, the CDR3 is TGTGCCAGCAGTTTGGGTTCTTTTAAGGATACGCAGTATTTT.

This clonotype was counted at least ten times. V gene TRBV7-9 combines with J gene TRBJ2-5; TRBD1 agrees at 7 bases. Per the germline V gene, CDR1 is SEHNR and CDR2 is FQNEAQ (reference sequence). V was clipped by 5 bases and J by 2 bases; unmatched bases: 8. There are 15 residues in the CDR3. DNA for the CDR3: TGTGCCAGCAGCGCCGGGACAGTTAAACAAGAGACCCAGTACTTC. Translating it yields CASSAGTVKQETQYF. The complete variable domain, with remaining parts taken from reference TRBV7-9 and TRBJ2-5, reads DTGVSQNPRHKITKRGQNVTFRCDPISEHNRLYWYRQTLGQGPEFLTYFQNEAQLEKSRLLSDRFSAERPKGSFSTLEIQRTEQGDSAMYLCASSAGTVKQETQYFGPGTRLLVL.

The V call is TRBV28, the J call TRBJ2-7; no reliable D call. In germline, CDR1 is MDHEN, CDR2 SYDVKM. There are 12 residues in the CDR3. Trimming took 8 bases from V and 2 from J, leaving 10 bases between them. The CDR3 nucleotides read TGTGCCAGCTCCCTGAGAGCCTACGAGCAGTACTTC. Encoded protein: CASSLRAYEQYF.

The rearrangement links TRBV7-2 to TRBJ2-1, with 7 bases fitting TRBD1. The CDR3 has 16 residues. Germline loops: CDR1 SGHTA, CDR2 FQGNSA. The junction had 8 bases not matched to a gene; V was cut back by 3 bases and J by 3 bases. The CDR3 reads CASSFATGRFYNEQFF. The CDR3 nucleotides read TGTGCCAGCAGCTTTGCGACAGGGCGCTTCTACAATGAGCAGTTCTTC. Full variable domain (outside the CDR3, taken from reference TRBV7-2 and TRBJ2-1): GAGVSQSPSNKVTEKGKDVELRCDPISGHTALYWYRQSLGQGLEFLIYFQGNSAPDKSGLPSDRFSAERTGGSVSTLTIQRTQQEDSAVYLCASSFATGRFYNEQFFGPGTRLTVL.

The DNA of the CDR3 is TGTGCCAGCAGTTCCCTGGGACTAGCGGGAGTCGAGACCCAGTACTTC. Translation gives CASSSLGLAGVETQYF. The chain is built from TRBV6-5 and TRBJ2-5; 14 positions agree with TRBD2. The CDR3 spans 16 residues. The V gene end was trimmed by 4 bases and the J gene end by 5 bases; junction bases not matched to a gene: 6. Germline CDR1 and CDR2: MNHEY and SVGAGI.

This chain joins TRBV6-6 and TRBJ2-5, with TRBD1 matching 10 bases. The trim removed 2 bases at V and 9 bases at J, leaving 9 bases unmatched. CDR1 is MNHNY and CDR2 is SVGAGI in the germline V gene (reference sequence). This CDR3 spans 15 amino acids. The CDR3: CASSYRDRGEEAQYF. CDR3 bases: TGTGCCAGCAGTTACCGGGACAGGGGTGAGGAGGCCCAGTACTTC.

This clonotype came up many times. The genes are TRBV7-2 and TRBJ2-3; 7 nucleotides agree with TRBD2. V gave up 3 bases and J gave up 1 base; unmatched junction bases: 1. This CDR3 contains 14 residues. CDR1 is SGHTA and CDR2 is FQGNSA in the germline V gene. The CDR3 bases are TGTGCCAGCAGCTTTCTAGCGGGCACAGATACGCAGTATTTT. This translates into CASSFLAGTDTQYF.